The following is a T cell receptor beta chain sequence with its context. Its target is not known. Only in-frame clones appear in the TCRdb table, and some are missing; sequencing was by immunoSEQ multiplex PCR. Of about 140,000 clones listed, 80% to 90% are singletons. The data were obtained in a study of T cell responses to AZD1222 COVID-19 vaccine. General study results and limits: Researchers took repertoire samples only after the peak T cell response had come. Along spike, vaccine-associated CD4 TCRs were found throughout, with dominance at 160-218 and 743-854.

The ends lost 1 base at V and 0 bases at J; junction bases unmatched: 5. The CDR3 is made up of 17 amino acids. Germline V gene sequence: CDR1 WNHNN, CDR2 SYGVQD (reference sequence). The source is an adult in good health. The material sequenced was peripheral blood, taken on day 0 of AZD1222 vaccination. The chain has TRBV10-1 and TRBJ1-3; 8 nucleotides match TRBD1. The CDR3 loop is CASSEYLGQGSGNTIYF. The CDR3 DNA sequence: TGCGCCAGCAGTGAGTATCTCGGACAGGGCTCTGGAAACACCATATATTTT.